This entry lists 28 T cell receptor beta chains sequenced from one sample in a study of cytomegalovirus exposure and HLA in healthy donors (dated by TCRdb to the late 2010s). Library method: the immunoSEQ multiplex PCR assay. TCRdb re-hosts the immuneACCESS table, in-frame sequences only. Its copies lack some clones; in the studies checked, an unresolved V gene accounts for under half of them, and the cause for the rest is not known. Within this sample are 170,000 or so clones, with approximately 83% of them counted one time only. The ten biggest clones cover roughly 2.8% of the sample. The source material was PBMCs. These receptors all come from a woman aged 18 to 35 in good health and CMV-seropositive.

The CDR3 protein is CASSPGQGALLYTF. The CDR3 DNA follows: TGCGCCAGCAGCCCGGGACAGGGGGCTCTGTTGTACACCTTC. V gene TRBV5-1 combines with J gene TRBJ1-2; TRBD1 agrees at 12 bases. In germline, CDR1 is SGHRS, CDR2 YFSETQ. The junction had 9 bases not matched to a gene; V was cut back by 4 bases and J by 11 bases. This CDR3 spans 14 amino acids.

The chain combines TRBV7-9 with TRBJ1-1, with TRBD1 matching 9 bases. Germline V gene data show CDR1 as SEHNR and CDR2 as FQNEAQ (reference sequence). The J segment lost 0 bases and the V segment lost 4 bases, leaving 3 bases of the junction unmatched. The CDR3 consists of 15 residues. DNA for the CDR3: TGTGCCAGCAGCTCGGGACAGGGAATGAACACTGAAGCTTTCTTT. It encodes CASSSGQGMNTEAFF.

The rearrangement joins TRBV4-1 to TRBJ2-2; D ambiguous. Germline V lookup: CDR1 MGHRA, CDR2 YSYEKL. The CDR3 runs 15 residues. The V and J ends lost 0 bases and 4 bases respectively, with 9 bases between them. CDR3 nucleotides: TGCGCCAGCAGCCAAGATCCTCCGGGCACCGGGGAGCTGTTTTTT. Translating it yields CASSQDPPGTGELFF.

The J gene is TRBJ2-2, the V gene TRBV2, with 10 bases matching TRBD2. Germline CDR1 SNHLY, CDR2 FYNNEI. V lost 7 bases, J lost 6 bases, and 17 bases stayed unmatched. CDR3 size: 18 residues. The CDR3 DNA reads as TGTGCCAGCACCTTACTACAGGGGAAGCTAGCGGGGGCCGGGGAGCTGTTTTTT. Translation: CASTLLQGKLAGAGELFF.

The chain has TRBV6-5 and TRBJ1-6, with TRBD1 matching over 7 bases. The V gene end was trimmed by 5 bases and the J gene end by 10 bases; junction bases not matched to a gene: 5. The CDR3 sequence is 13 residues long. Germline loops: CDR1 MNHEY, CDR2 SVGAGI. The CDR3 DNA follows: TGTGCCAGCAGTCGGGGACAGCCGTCACCCCTCCACTTT. Encoded protein: CASSRGQPSPLHF.

A few counts support this clone. The V call is TRBV29-1, the J call TRBJ2-7, with 7 bases matching TRBD1. Germline loops: CDR1 SQVTM, CDR2 ANQGSEA. This CDR3 contains 12 residues. Unmatched junction bases numbered 6, after V lost 4 bases and J lost 6 bases. CDR3 sequence reads: CSVAWAGGEQYF. The CDR3 nucleotides are TGCAGCGTTGCATGGGCAGGGGGCGAGCAGTACTTC.

The chain couples TRBV2 to TRBJ1-2, with 8 bases that match TRBD1. The CDR3 length is 15 residues. Germline loops: CDR1 SNHLY, CDR2 FYNNEI. V was clipped by 4 bases and J by 3 bases; unmatched bases: 7. CDR3 sequence (DNA): TGTGCCAGCAGTGGGAGGGACAGGACCTACTATGGCTACACCTTC. Translated, it gives CASSGRDRTYYGYTF.

The chain has TRBV29-1 and TRBJ2-2; the match to TRBD1 covers 9 bases. With 7 bases clipped from V and 5 bases from J, the junction kept 5 bases outside the gene matches. The CDR3 sequence is 13 residues long. Germline values: CDR1 SQVTM, CDR2 ANQGSEA. The CDR3 region is CSGGQGKTGELFF. CDR3 bases: TGCAGCGGAGGACAGGGGAAAACCGGGGAGCTGTTTTTT.

This sequence joins TRBV19 and TRBJ1-6; the D is unclear. Between the trimmed V and J ends, which lost 1 base and 9 bases, there was a span of 4 bases. CDR1 and CDR2 (germline): LNHDA, SQIVND (reference sequence). The CDR3 is made up of 12 amino acids. CDR3 protein: CASSIGASPLHF. The CDR3 nucleotides are TGTGCCAGTAGTATAGGGGCTTCACCCCTCCACTTT.

The rearrangement joins TRBV5-6 to TRBJ2-7, with TRBD1 matching over 7 bases. The CDR3 extends over 15 amino acids. Germline V gene sequence: CDR1 SGHDT, CDR2 YYEEEE. The J segment lost 2 bases and the V segment lost 3 bases, leaving 8 bases of the junction unmatched. CDR3 nucleotide sequence: TGTGCCAGCAGCTGGGTAAACAGGGGACCCTACGAGCAGTACTTC. Protein sequence: CASSWVNRGPYEQYF.

CDR3 bases: TGTGCCAGCAGCGGGTCGGGGGCCTACAATGAGCAGTTCTTC. Translated: CASSGSGAYNEQFF. The chain recombines TRBV7-2 with TRBJ2-1; the D gene is possibly TRBD2 (6 bases). The length of the CDR3 is 14 residues. Germline V gene sequence: CDR1 SGHTA, CDR2 FQGNSA. Between the trimmed V and J ends, which lost 5 bases and 2 bases, there was a span of 10 bases.

The table lists this clone with a count of one. The chain links TRBV25-1 to TRBJ1-1; maybe TRBD1 (5 bases). The CDR3 is made up of 14 amino acids. Germline V gives CDR1 MGHDK, CDR2 SYGVNS. The V end was cut by 5 bases, the J end by 1 base, with 11 bases between. The chain's CDR3 is CASSPLGQNTEAFF. In DNA form, the CDR3 reads TGTGCCAGCAGTCCGCTGGGGCAGAACACTGAAGCTTTCTTT.

J is TRBJ1-4 and V is TRBV7-9; unclear D gene. Trimming left V 5 bases short and J 8 bases short, with 12 bases between. The CDR3 sequence is 13 residues long. The germline gives CDR1 SEHNR, CDR2 FQNEAQ (reference sequence). CDR3 sequence (DNA): TGTGCCAGCAGCCCCACCCTCGGGGAAAAACTGTTTTTT. It yields the protein CASSPTLGEKLFF.

The chain combines TRBV4-1 with TRBJ2-1; 9 positions agree with TRBD2. This CDR3 region has 16 residues. The germline V gene has CDR1 MGHRA and CDR2 YSYEKL. V dropped 5 bases and J dropped 4; count of bases not matched to a gene: 9. CDR3 region: CASSSPPLAGYNEQFF. CDR3 nucleotide sequence: TGCGCCAGCAGCTCGCCCCCCCTAGCGGGGTACAATGAGCAGTTCTTC.

The chain links TRBV10-3 to TRBJ1-1; tentatively, D is TRBD1 (6 bases). The CDR3 runs 13 residues. Germline V gene sequence: CDR1 ENHRY, CDR2 SYGVKD. The germline V and J ends were trimmed by 6 bases and 8 bases, with 16 bases remaining between them. The CDR3 region is CAIRGALLGEAFF. The CDR3 coding sequence is TGTGCCATCAGGGGGGCCCTCCTAGGGGAAGCTTTCTTT.

This clone was found a few times. This chain joins TRBV27 and TRBJ2-1; 7 bases map to TRBD2. This CDR3 spans 12 amino acids. Germline values: CDR1 MNHEY, CDR2 SMNVEV (reference sequence). Trimming removed 4 bases from V and 12 bases from J; junction bases left unmatched: 6. The CDR3 nucleotides are TGTGCCAGCAGTTCCCAGGGCGGGGGGCAGTTCTTC. Its protein is CASSSQGGGQFF.

V and J are TRBV19 and TRBJ1-1; TRBD1 matches at 9 bases. Germline V lookup: CDR1 LNHDA, CDR2 SQIVND (reference sequence). The CDR3 is made up of 14 amino acids. The junction had 2 bases not matched to a gene; V was cut back by 6 bases and J by 0 bases. The CDR3 region has the DNA TGTGCCAGTAGAACAGGGGGCCTGAACACTGAAGCTTTCTTT. Its protein product is CASRTGGLNTEAFF.

The rearrangement uses TRBV27 and TRBJ2-7, with 8 bases that match TRBD2. Germline V lookup: CDR1 MNHEY, CDR2 SMNVEV (reference sequence). Trimming took 5 bases from V and 3 from J; bases not matched to a gene: 9. The CDR3 sequence is 15 residues long. CDR3 DNA: TGTGCCAGCAGTCCGCCTGCGGGGGGTGTCTACGAGCAGTACTTC. Protein sequence: CASSPPAGGVYEQYF.

CDR3 residues: CSAGWGTEAFF. The CDR3 DNA follows: TGCAGTGCCGGGTGGGGCACCGAAGCTTTCTTT. The rearrangement links TRBV20-1 to TRBJ1-1; D possibly corresponds to TRBD1 (5 bases). The V gene's germline CDR1 is DFQATT and CDR2 SNEGSKA (reference sequence). Trimming left V 6 bases short and J 8 bases short, with 13 bases between. The CDR3 loop spans 11 amino acids.

The gene calls are TRBV9 and TRBJ1-1, with 11 bases that match TRBD1. CDR3 length: 17 residues. Trimming removed 2 bases from V and 0 bases from J; junction bases left unmatched: 6. The V gene's germline CDR1 is SGDLS and CDR2 YYNGEE. In nucleotides, the CDR3 is TGTGCCAGCAGCGTTAGCGGGACAGGGGGGCTGAACACTGAAGCTTTCTTT. This gives the protein CASSVSGTGGLNTEAFF.

This sequence joins TRBV5-1 and TRBJ2-7; TRBD1 matches at 10 bases. With 4 bases clipped from V and 2 bases from J, the junction kept 6 bases outside the gene matches. CDR1 is SGHRS and CDR2 is YFSETQ in the germline V gene. This CDR3 is built from 15 residues. CDR3: CASSRDGTGAYEQYF. In DNA, the CDR3 is TGCGCCAGCAGCCGGGACGGGACAGGGGCCTACGAGCAGTACTTC.

The V gene is TRBV9, the J gene TRBJ2-7; TRBD1 is a possible D gene (5 bases). CDR1 is SGDLS and CDR2 is YYNGEE in the germline V gene. CDR3 size: 15 residues. Between the trimmed V and J ends, which lost 3 bases and 4 bases, there was a span of 17 bases. In DNA form, the CDR3 reads TGTGCCAGCAGCGGATCAGCCAGCTCAGGGTACGAGCAGTACTTC. Protein sequence: CASSGSASSGYEQYF. Combining the CDR3 with reference TRBV9 and TRBJ2-7 gives the whole variable domain DSGVTQTPKHLITATGQRVTLRCSPRSGDLSVYWYQQSLDQGLQFLIQYYNGEERAKGNILERFSAQQFPDLHSELNLSSLELGDSALYFCASSGSASSGYEQYFGPGTRLTVT.

V and J are TRBV4-1 and TRBJ2-3, with D perhaps TRBD2 (5 bases). CDR1 MGHRA and CDR2 YSYEKL come from the germline V gene. The CDR3 sequence is 13 residues long. Trimming cost V 1 base and J 13 bases, with 15 bases left between them. Here the CDR3 reads CASSQGGLAGEYF. The DNA of the CDR3 is TGCGCCAGCAGCCAAGGCGGCCTGGCCGGGGAGTATTTT.

The chain joins TRBV11-3 to TRBJ2-2; weak D call: TRBD1 (5 bases). The ends were cut back, 5 bases at V and 9 bases at J, with 16 bases in the middle. Per the germline V gene, CDR1 is SGHNT and CDR2 is YENEEA. There are 14 residues in the CDR3. This CDR3 reads CASSPPPGHRELFF. CDR3 in DNA: TGTGCCAGCAGCCCTCCGCCAGGGCACCGGGAGCTGTTTTTT.

The CDR3 sequence is CASRPLQGAGELFF. DNA of the CDR3: TGTGCCAGCAGACCACTTCAGGGGGCCGGGGAGCTGTTTTTT. The chain links TRBV27 to TRBJ2-2, with TRBD1 matching over 7 bases. Germline V gene sequence: CDR1 MNHEY, CDR2 SMNVEV (reference sequence). J lost 6 bases, V lost 6 bases, and 7 bases had no gene match. The CDR3 runs to 14 residues.

This chain joins TRBV6-6 and TRBJ2-7; D not certain. From germline, CDR1 is MNHNY and CDR2 SVGAGI (reference sequence). This CDR3 is built from 12 residues. V was trimmed by 7 bases and J by 7 bases, leaving 14 bases between them. Written as DNA, the CDR3 is TGTGCCAGCACCGACATAGAGAGTGAGCAGTACTTC. This encodes CASTDIESEQYF.

The chain carries TRBV9 and TRBJ2-3; possibly TRBD2 for D (6 bases). V lost 2 bases to trimming and J lost 4 bases, with 14 bases between them. This CDR3 region has 15 residues. Germline loops: CDR1 SGDLS, CDR2 YYNGEE. CDR3 sequence (DNA): TGTGCCAGCAGCGTGGGGACTTGGGGGGCAGATACGCAGTATTTT. Translated: CASSVGTWGADTQYF.

V and J are TRBV28 and TRBJ2-7; TRBD2 is a possible D gene (7 bases). This CDR3 has 15 amino acids. The ends were cut back, 5 bases at V and 4 bases at J, with 18 bases in the middle. Germline V gene data show CDR1 as MDHEN and CDR2 as SYDVKM. Written as DNA, the CDR3 is TGTGCCAGCAGTACCTCGGGGGGCGCAAGGTACGAGCAGTACTTC. Translation: CASSTSGGARYEQYF.